This record covers a single TCR beta chain. The antigen is undetermined. The sample comes from a study of OX40 agonist ivuxolimab in advanced cancers. Overall study: Recorded diagnoses for dose-escalation patients were hepatocellular carcinoma, melanoma, renal cell or head and neck cancer.

Here immunoSEQ multiplex PCR was the method, and the copy in TCRdb shows in-frame clones only, minus some. The sample contains 90,000 to 120,000 clones, 90% of which appear only once. The length of the CDR3 is 15 residues. The V end lost 6 bases, the J end lost 1 base, and 12 bases lay between the germline ends. The germline V gene has CDR1 MDHEN and CDR2 SYDVKM. General study points: Expanded clones belonging to CD8+ T cells outnumbered, on average, those of CD4+. At 0.1 to 3.0 mg/kg and by week 6, CD4+ and CD8+ T cells in the blood had expanded clonally.

V gene TRBV28 combines with J gene TRBJ2-2; possibly TRBD1 or TRBD2 for D (5 bases each). Sequencing used CD4+ or CD8+ T cells sorted from blood, obtained in a trial of the OX40 agonist ivuxolimab. This clonotype was obtained from an adult with an advanced solid tumor such as melanoma, head and neck, liver or kidney cancer. The CDR3 DNA sequence: TGTGCCAGCAGCAAAGGGGACGGGAACACCGGGGAGCTGTTTTTT. Translated, it gives CASSKGDGNTGELFF.